Below, 25 T cell receptor beta chains from the same sample are listed, as sequenced in a study of cytomegalovirus exposure and HLA in healthy donors. TCRdb's table, derived via immunoSEQ multiplex PCR, lists solely in-frame clones and lacks some. The sample consists of fewer than 250,000 clones, around 87% of them appearing once. The source material was PBMCs. These receptors came from a woman between 18 and 29 years old in good health and CMV-seropositive.

The rearrangement joins TRBV7-6 to TRBJ2-1, with TRBD2 matching over 7 bases. The CDR3 sequence is 15 residues long. V lost 1 base, J lost 9 bases, and 9 bases stayed unmatched. Germline CDR1 reads SGHVS; CDR2 reads FNYEAQ. The CDR3 loop reads CASSLGGGRFAEQFF. Written as DNA, the CDR3 is TGTGCCAGCAGCTTAGGCGGGGGACGGTTTGCTGAGCAGTTCTTC. The full variable domain, in which reference TRBV7-6 and TRBJ2-1 provide the parts outside the CDR3, is GAGVSQSPRYKVTKRGQDVALRCDPISGHVSLYWYRQALGQGPEFLTYFNYEAQQDKSGLPNDRFSAERPEGSISTLTIQRTEQRDSAMYRCASSLGGGRFAEQFFGPGTRLTVL.

J is TRBJ1-2 and V is TRBV21-1; the DNA was not compared with TRBD1, the D call given in the table. TRBV21-1 corresponds to a pseudogene. This CDR3 contains 15 residues. The CDR3 spells CASSKGARICYGYTF. The DNA of the CDR3 is TGTGCCAGCAGCAAAGGGGCCAGGATTTGCTATGGCTACACCTTC.

This clone is deemed medium-sized. The chain has TRBV28 and TRBJ2-1; TRBD1 aligns across 10 bases. V gave up 4 bases and J gave up 9 bases; unmatched junction bases: 9. The CDR3 is 15 amino acids. From germline, CDR1 is MDHEN and CDR2 SYDVKM. CDR3 nucleotide sequence: TGTGCCAGCAGTTCCGGACAGGGGGAAGCAAGTGAGCAGTTCTTC. Protein: CASSSGQGEASEQFF.

The V call is TRBV9, the J call TRBJ2-3, with TRBD1 matching over 11 bases. CDR1 and CDR2 from the germline V gene are SGDLS and YYNGEE. Trimming cost V 3 bases and J 4 bases; bases outside gene matches: 4. This CDR3 is built from 15 residues. Here the CDR3 reads CASSGGDRGADTQYF. CDR3 sequence (DNA): TGTGCCAGCAGCGGGGGGGACAGGGGGGCAGATACGCAGTATTTT. The variable domain in full, with the rest retrieved from reference TRBV9 and TRBJ2-3, is DSGVTQTPKHLITATGQRVTLRCSPRSGDLSVYWYQQSLDQGLQFLIQYYNGEERAKGNILERFSAQQFPDLHSELNLSSLELGDSALYFCASSGGDRGADTQYFGPGTRLTVL.

The chain combines TRBV29-1 with TRBJ1-1; D remains unclear. Per the germline V gene, CDR1 is SQVTM and CDR2 is ANQGSEA. V dropped 3 bases and J dropped 3 bases, with 17 bases sitting between them. The CDR3 has 15 residues. CDR3 DNA sequence: TGCAGCGTTGACCGATTACTGAGGCCGGACACTGAAGCTTTCTTT. Amino acid sequence: CSVDRLLRPDTEAFF.

The rearrangement uses TRBV6-5 and TRBJ2-3; 10 positions match TRBD2. This CDR3 spans 14 amino acids. V was clipped by 4 bases and J by 4 bases; unmatched bases: 2. The germline V gene has CDR1 MNHEY and CDR2 SVGAGI. In nucleotides, the CDR3 is TGTGCCAGCAGTTCAGCGGGAGGGGCAGATACGCAGTATTTT. Amino acids: CASSSAGGADTQYF.

This clone was counted a single time. The chain carries TRBV7-3 and TRBJ1-5, with D hard to call. The V gene's germline CDR1 is SGHTA and CDR2 FQGTGA. Deletions cut 5 bases from V and 9 bases from J, with 14 bases between. The CDR3 has 13 amino acids. CDR3 in amino acids: CASSLGPLRPQHF. The CDR3 DNA reads as TGTGCCAGCAGCCTTGGCCCCCTCCGGCCCCAGCATTTT.

J is TRBJ2-5 and V is TRBV19, with a tentative D call TRBD2 (6 bases). Looked up from germline, CDR1 is LNHDA and CDR2 is SQIVND (reference sequence). The ends were cut back, 3 bases at V and 5 bases at J, with 16 bases in the middle. This CDR3 has 15 amino acids. The CDR3 DNA reads as TGTGCCAGTAGTATCGCCCGGGACTCCCAGGAGACCCAGTACTTC. This encodes CASSIARDSQETQYF.

About this clone: Other DNA sequences within the sample encode an identical CDR3. V and J are TRBV5-4 and TRBJ2-7, with D perhaps matching TRBD2 (6 bases). The germline V gene encodes CDR1 SGHNT and CDR2 YYREEE (reference sequence). Trimming stripped 0 bases from V and 3 bases from J, with 10 bases between. The CDR3 is made up of 14 amino acids. The CDR3 loop reads CASSLEAGGYEQYF. CDR3 DNA sequence: TGTGCCAGCAGCTTGGAAGCCGGGGGCTACGAGCAGTACTTC.

The CDR3 is CASSQSLGDAGTDTQYF. The DNA of the CDR3 is TGCGCCAGCAGCCAGTCCCTCGGAGACGCTGGCACAGATACGCAGTATTTT. This chain links TRBV5-1 with TRBJ2-3; D is unresolved. V lost 4 bases to trimming and J lost 1 base, with 19 bases between them. The CDR3 is 17 residues long. Germline CDR1 reads SGHRS; CDR2 reads YFSETQ. The full variable domain, in which reference TRBV5-1 and TRBJ2-3 provide the parts outside the CDR3, is KAGVTQTPRYLIKTRGQQVTLSCSPISGHRSVSWYQQTPGQGLQFLFEYFSETQRNKGNFPGRFSGRQFSNSRSEMNVSTLELGDSALYLCASSQSLGDAGTDTQYFGPGTRLTVL.

The chain links TRBV6-5 to TRBJ2-7; D might be TRBD2 (5 bases). This CDR3 spans 15 amino acids. The ends were cut back, 6 bases at V and 2 bases at J, with 17 bases in the middle. The germline V gene encodes CDR1 MNHEY and CDR2 SVGAGI. The CDR3 region has the DNA TGTGCCAGCAGAACCGGCAGAGGGATTCCCTACGAGCAGTACTTC. This codes for CASRTGRGIPYEQYF.

The chain uses TRBV13 and TRBJ1-3, with 7 bases identical to TRBD1. Germline V gene lookup returns CDR1 PRHDT and CDR2 FYEKMQ (reference sequence). There are 16 residues in the CDR3. Trimming cost V 2 bases and J 2 bases; bases outside gene matches: 6. This CDR3 is CASSLTLGTAGNTIYF. As DNA, the CDR3 is TGTGCCAGCAGCTTAACTCTCGGGACAGCTGGAAACACCATATATTTT.

This chain joins TRBV5-5 and TRBJ1-1; D not certain. This CDR3 is built from 14 residues. The V and J ends lost 4 bases and 0 bases respectively, with 10 bases between them. Germline V gene lookup returns CDR1 SGHKS and CDR2 YYEKEE (reference sequence). The CDR3 bases are TGTGCCAGCAGCCTTAGGACTCTGAACACTGAAGCTTTCTTT. It codes for CASSLRTLNTEAFF.

The J gene is TRBJ2-2, the V gene TRBV2; no clear D. The CDR3 extends over 14 amino acids. Germline values: CDR1 SNHLY, CDR2 FYNNEI. Deletions cut 10 bases from V and 0 bases from J, with 12 bases between. CDR3 in amino acids: CATLGQANTGELFF. Written as DNA, the CDR3 is TGTGCCACCTTGGGTCAGGCGAACACCGGGGAGCTGTTTTTT.

V and J are TRBV18 and TRBJ1-4; tentative D call: TRBD1 (5 bases). V lost 0 bases, J lost 3 bases, and 8 bases lay in between. CDR1 is KGHSH and CDR2 is LQKENI in the germline V gene. CDR3 length: 15 amino acids. The DNA for the CDR3 is TGTGCCAGCTCACCACCGGGGCAGCCTAATGAAAAACTGTTTTTT. Translation gives CASSPPGQPNEKLFF.

This chain uses TRBV5-4 with TRBJ1-2, with D tentatively TRBD1 (5 bases). The V gene's germline CDR1 is SGHNT and CDR2 YYREEE (reference sequence). The CDR3 has 16 amino acids. V was pared by 4 bases and J by 0 bases, with 16 bases between. The CDR3 here is CASSPGAGLANYGYTF. The CDR3 bases are TGTGCCAGCAGCCCGGGCGCGGGGCTAGCTAACTATGGCTACACCTTC.

J is TRBJ2-1 and V is TRBV27; 8 positions agree with TRBD2. Germline V CDR1 and CDR2: MNHEY, SMNVEV (reference sequence). The CDR3 is 16 residues long. The V and J ends lost 3 bases and 6 bases, in that order; junction bases with no gene match: 10. The CDR3 loop is CASSLYGTRLSNEQFF. The CDR3 DNA sequence: TGTGCCAGCAGTTTGTACGGGACTAGGCTAAGCAATGAGCAGTTCTTC.

The chain is built from TRBV11-1 and TRBJ1-1, with no clear D. Deletions cut 2 bases from V and 6 bases from J, with 13 bases between. CDR3 length: 14 residues. From germline, CDR1 is SGHAT and CDR2 FQDESV (reference sequence). In DNA, the CDR3 is TGTGCCAGCAGCTTACGTCGGGAAACCCCTGAAGCTTTCTTT. The encoded protein is CASSLRRETPEAFF.

DNA of the CDR3: TGTGCCAGCAGGAACACAGGATGGGACTATGGCTACACCTTC. Translated, it gives CASRNTGWDYGYTF. The chain joins TRBV28 to TRBJ1-2; possible D gene TRBD1, 5 bases. Germline V gene sequence: CDR1 MDHEN, CDR2 SYDVKM. The V and J ends lost 6 bases and 3 bases respectively, with 14 bases between them. CDR3 size: 14 residues.

The chain carries TRBV28 and TRBJ2-7; 14 bases match TRBD2. The CDR3 has 16 residues. Germline-derived CDR1 and CDR2 are MDHEN and SYDVKM. With V trimmed by 5 bases and J by 6 bases, 9 bases remained unmatched. The CDR3 reads CASSPRGLAGEGEQYF. The CDR3 coding sequence is TGTGCCAGCAGTCCCCGGGGACTAGCGGGAGAGGGCGAGCAGTACTTC.

The chain is built from TRBV28 and TRBJ2-7; 8 bases map to TRBD2. Per germline, CDR1 MDHEN and CDR2 SYDVKM. The CDR3 spans 13 residues. V lost 7 bases to trimming and J lost 7 bases; unmatched junction nucleotides: 9. The CDR3 reads CASTGGRAREQYF. The CDR3 DNA sequence: TGTGCCAGCACGGGGGGGAGGGCACGGGAGCAGTACTTC.

The chain couples TRBV27 to TRBJ1-5, with D perhaps matching TRBD1 (5 bases). Per the germline V gene, CDR1 is MNHEY and CDR2 is SMNVEV (reference sequence). The CDR3 covers 14 residues. V lost 6 bases and J 7 bases, leaving 16 bases between the germline ends. CDR3 amino acids: CASSVGGLGQPQHF. For the CDR3, the DNA is TGTGCCAGCAGCGTGGGGGGGTTGGGGCAGCCCCAGCATTTT.

This rearrangement joins TRBV9 to TRBJ1-2; D possibly corresponds to TRBD1 (6 bases). The germline V gene encodes CDR1 SGDLS and CDR2 YYNGEE. The length of the CDR3 is 18 residues. V gave up 0 bases and J gave up 6 bases, with 24 bases separating them. The CDR3 reads CASSVEAPTGAQVNGYTF. The CDR3 coding sequence is TGTGCCAGCAGCGTAGAGGCCCCGACAGGCGCCCAAGTCAATGGCTACACCTTC.

The CDR3 nucleotides read TGTGCCAGCAGTGCTAGCGGAAACTACAATGAGCAGTTCTTC. As protein: CASSASGNYNEQFF. This chain uses TRBV25-1 with TRBJ2-1; 7 bases are a match to TRBD2. The CDR3 length is 14 residues. CDR1 and CDR2 from the germline V gene are MGHDK and SYGVNS. The junction had 3 bases not matched to a gene; V was cut back by 4 bases and J by 3 bases. The whole variable domain, remainder taken from reference TRBV25-1 and TRBJ2-1, is EADIYQTPRYLVIGTGKKITLECSQTMGHDKMYWYQQDPGMELHLIHYSYGVNSTEKGDLSSESTVSRIRTEHFPLTLESARPSHTSQYLCASSASGNYNEQFFGPGTRLTVL.

V and J are TRBV5-1 and TRBJ2-1; a possible D gene is TRBD2 (6 bases). Per germline, CDR1 SGHRS and CDR2 YFSETQ. Trimming cost V 1 base and J 9 bases, with 20 bases left between them. The CDR3 length is 16 residues. DNA of the CDR3: TGCGCCAGCAGCTTGTTGTCTATCGGGAGCAGGAGTGAGCAGTTCTTC. Translation: CASSLLSIGSRSEQFF. Full variable domain (missing parts from reference TRBV5-1 and TRBJ2-1): KAGVTQTPRYLIKTRGQQVTLSCSPISGHRSVSWYQQTPGQGLQFLFEYFSETQRNKGNFPGRFSGRQFSNSRSEMNVSTLELGDSALYLCASSLLSIGSRSEQFFGPGTRLTVL.